This entry lists 20 T cell receptor beta chains sequenced from one sample in a study of OX40 agonist ivuxolimab in advanced cancers. Libraries were constructed by the immunoSEQ multiplex PCR assay. TCRdb's version of the immuneACCESS table is confined to in-frame rearrangements and falls short of the full clone set. An unresolved V gene accounts for under half of the shortfall where checked; the remainder is of unknown origin. The sample table records 15,000 to 20,000 clones; just under 75% of these occur just once. About a quarter of the sample is in the top ten clones. The source was CD4+ or CD8+ T cells sorted from blood, collected in a trial of the OX40 agonist ivuxolimab. The source of these receptors is an adult with an advanced solid tumor such as melanoma, head and neck, liver or kidney cancer.

The chain employs TRBV9 and TRBJ2-3; 10 bases map to TRBD2. Germline lookup yields CDR1 SGDLS and CDR2 YYNGEE. V was pared by 3 bases and J by 0 bases, with 10 bases of the junction left unmatched. The CDR3 covers 18 residues. CDR3 amino acids: CASSGPRTSGPSTDTQYF. CDR3 in DNA: TGTGCCAGCAGCGGGCCTCGGACTAGCGGACCGAGCACAGATACGCAGTATTTT.

The chain has TRBV6-5 and TRBJ2-7; 7 bases match TRBD1. Looked up from germline, CDR1 is MNHEY and CDR2 is SVGAGI. This CDR3 is 12 amino acids long. With V trimmed by 6 bases and J by 2 bases, 1 base remained unmatched. Here the CDR3 reads CASRGTAYEQYF. CDR3 bases: TGTGCCAGCAGGGGGACAGCCTACGAGCAGTACTTC.

In this sample, this clone turned up a few times. The genes are TRBV5-6 and TRBJ2-1; 8 nucleotides line up with TRBD2. J was trimmed by 5 bases and V by 1 base; bases with no gene match: 5. CDR1 is SGHDT, CDR2 YYEEEE, per germline. The length of the CDR3 is 15 residues. CDR3 protein: CASSLIAGIDNEQFF. The CDR3 region has the DNA TGTGCCAGCAGCTTGATAGCGGGGATCGACAATGAGCAGTTCTTC.

The J gene is TRBJ1-4, the V gene TRBV9; tentatively, D is TRBD1 (5 bases). CDR1 and CDR2 from the germline V gene are SGDLS and YYNGEE. V was trimmed by 3 bases and J by 2 bases, leaving 11 bases between them. This CDR3 has 15 residues. The CDR3 loop is CASSAAGNTNEKLFF. The DNA of the CDR3 is TGTGCCAGCAGCGCCGCAGGGAATACTAATGAAAAACTGTTTTTT.

The chain recombines TRBV5-6 with TRBJ1-1; D not certain. Trimming removed 0 bases at V and 4 bases at J, with 4 bases between. CDR1 and CDR2 from the germline V gene are SGHDT and YYEEEE. CDR3 length: 12 amino acids. CDR3 residues: CASSLVITEAFF. The CDR3 nucleotides read TGTGCCAGCAGCTTGGTGATCACTGAAGCTTTCTTT. Supplemented by reference TRBV5-6 and TRBJ1-1, the full variable domain reads DAGVTQSPTHLIKTRGQQVTLRCSPKSGHDTVSWYQQALGQGPQFIFQYYEEEERQRGNFPDRFSGHQFPNYSSELNVNALLLGDSALYLCASSLVITEAFFGQGTRLTVV.

This clone was seen only once. V and J are TRBV4-3 and TRBJ2-2; TRBD2 agrees at 9 bases. The V gene end was trimmed by 1 base and the J gene end by 2 bases; junction bases not matched to a gene: 2. Germline V gene sequence: CDR1 LGHNA, CDR2 YSLEER. The CDR3 is made up of 16 amino acids. CDR3 region: CASSQASGTNTGELFF. CDR3 nucleotides: TGCGCCAGCAGCCAAGCTAGCGGGACTAACACCGGGGAGCTGTTTTTT.

The table lists this clone with a few counts. This chain joins TRBV19 and TRBJ1-5, with 9 positions matching TRBD1. CDR1 is LNHDA and CDR2 is SQIVND in the germline V gene (reference sequence). This CDR3 is 16 amino acids long. The V segment lost 4 bases and the J segment 2 bases; nucleotides outside the gene matches: 6. CDR3 nucleotides: TGTGCCAGTAGTAAAGATCGGGACAGGGGCAATCAGCCCCAGCATTTT. It codes for CASSKDRDRGNQPQHF.

Here the CDR3 reads CASSLSVSGANVLTF. CDR3 DNA sequence: TGTGCCAGCAGTTTGTCAGTCTCTGGGGCCAACGTCCTGACTTTC. The V and J genes are TRBV27 and TRBJ2-6; unclear D gene. CDR1 is MNHEY, CDR2 SMNVEV, per germline (reference sequence). The CDR3 loop spans 15 amino acids. Trimming removed 3 bases from V and 0 bases from J, with 6 bases in between. The whole variable domain, filled in from reference TRBV27 and TRBJ2-6, reads EAQVTQNPRYLITVTGKKLTVTCSQNMNHEYMSWYRQDPGLGLRQIYYSMNVEVTDKGDVPEGYKVSRKEKRNFPLILESPSPNQTSLYFCASSLSVSGANVLTFGAGSRLTVL.

The count of this clone is one. The J gene is TRBJ1-1, the V gene TRBV7-9; tentatively, D is TRBD1 (5 bases). CDR1 is SEHNR, CDR2 FQNEAQ, per germline (reference sequence). The length of the CDR3 is 18 residues. The V end lost 1 base, the J end lost 0 bases, and 18 bases lay between the germline ends. This CDR3 is CASSLDETWGVMNTEAFF. The CDR3 DNA sequence: TGTGCCAGCAGCTTAGACGAGACTTGGGGGGTTATGAACACTGAAGCTTTCTTT. Together with reference TRBV7-9 and TRBJ1-1, the CDR3 gives the full variable domain: DTGVSQNPRHKITKRGQNVTFRCDPISEHNRLYWYRQTLGQGPEFLTYFQNEAQLEKSRLLSDRFSAERPKGSFSTLEIQRTEQGDSAMYLCASSLDETWGVMNTEAFFGQGTRLTVV.

The J gene is TRBJ2-7, the V gene TRBV7-9; D is ambiguous. CDR1 and CDR2 (germline): SEHNR, FQNEAQ (reference sequence). V lost 6 bases, J lost 3 bases, and 12 bases lay in between. The length of the CDR3 is 13 residues. Here the CDR3 reads CASSFGRSYEQYF. The CDR3 DNA follows: TGTGCCAGCAGTTTCGGACGGAGCTACGAGCAGTACTTC.

The rearrangement uses TRBV7-8 and TRBJ2-7; weak D call: TRBD1 (6 bases). The ends were cut back, 4 bases at V and 2 bases at J, with 15 bases in the middle. The CDR3 spans 15 residues. Germline CDR1 reads SGHVS; CDR2 reads FQNEAQ. CDR3 residues: CASSSIRDIAYEQYF. For the CDR3, the DNA is TGTGCCAGCAGCTCCATACGGGACATAGCCTACGAGCAGTACTTC.

This chain connects TRBV7-6 to TRBJ2-2; 8 bases align to TRBD2. CDR3 length equals 12 residues. V shed 8 bases and J 6 bases; nucleotides not matched to a gene: 2. Germline V gene lookup returns CDR1 SGHVS and CDR2 FNYEAQ. The CDR3 reads CASARGAGELFF. CDR3 coding DNA: TGTGCCAGCGCGCGGGGGGCCGGGGAGCTGTTTTTT.

Comments on this clone: A much larger clone lies one base from this, so it may be a read error. The V gene is TRBV7-9, the J gene TRBJ2-5, with 11 bases aligning to TRBD2. The V segment lost 7 bases and the J segment 13 bases; nucleotides outside the gene matches: 14. The CDR3 spans 14 residues. Germline V gene lookup returns CDR1 SEHNR and CDR2 FQNEAQ (reference sequence). CDR3 sequence reads: CASTSLAGGGNRYF. Written as DNA, the CDR3 is TGTGCCAGCACCAGCCTAGCGGGGGGAGGGAACCGGTACTTC.

This rearrangement joins TRBV30 to TRBJ1-2; 10 bases fit TRBD1. Trimming took 7 bases from V and 7 from J; bases not matched to a gene: 6. Germline V gives CDR1 GTSNPN, CDR2 SVGIG (reference sequence). CDR3 length: 12 residues. This CDR3 is CASDRGLGGYTF. CDR3 DNA sequence: TGTGCCTCCGACAGGGGGCTGGGTGGCTACACCTTC.

In this sample, this clone turned up once. This rearrangement joins TRBV9 to TRBJ1-2, with 8 positions matching TRBD1. The CDR3 is 16 residues long. Trimming removed 2 bases from V and 1 base from J; junction bases left unmatched: 7. Germline V CDR1 and CDR2: SGDLS, YYNGEE. The CDR3 sequence is CASSVPRTGINYGYTF. Written as DNA, the CDR3 is TGTGCCAGCAGCGTTCCTCGGACAGGGATTAACTATGGCTACACCTTC.

In DNA form, the CDR3 reads TGTGCCAGTAGTACCGGCGGGGCAAACACTGAAGCTTTCTTT. Protein: CASSTGGANTEAFF. The chain joins TRBV19 to TRBJ1-1, with D perhaps matching TRBD1 (5 bases). The CDR3 is made up of 14 amino acids. In germline, CDR1 is LNHDA, CDR2 SQIVND (reference sequence). V was pared by 4 bases and J by 2 bases, with 11 bases between.

The V and J genes are TRBV5-6 and TRBJ2-1; 8 bases line up with TRBD2. V lost 4 bases and J lost 0; bases outside the gene matches: 6. This CDR3 has 16 amino acids. Germline loops: CDR1 SGHDT, CDR2 YYEEEE. CDR3 amino acids: CASSGKLAASYNEQFF. CDR3 sequence (DNA): TGTGCCAGCAGCGGGAAACTAGCGGCCTCCTACAATGAGCAGTTCTTC.

In its sample, this clone was seen a few times. V usage is TRBV28 and J usage is TRBJ2-7; D possibly corresponds to TRBD1 (6 bases). Germline V gene sequence: CDR1 MDHEN, CDR2 SYDVKM. V was clipped by 2 bases and J by 3 bases, with 14 bases between them. CDR3 length equals 15 residues. In nucleotides, the CDR3 is TGTGCCAGCAGTTTAGAGACAGGCCCCCTCTACGAGCAGTACTTC. Its translation is CASSLETGPLYEQYF.

The chain has TRBV4-1 and TRBJ1-3; no definite D call. Trimming cost V 2 bases and J 2 bases, with 4 bases left between them. The germline gives CDR1 MGHRA, CDR2 YSYEKL. CDR3 length equals 13 residues. The CDR3 region is CASSQFPGNTIYF. DNA of the CDR3: TGCGCCAGCAGCCAATTTCCTGGAAACACCATATATTTT.

This clone turned up a few times. The V and J genes are TRBV27 and TRBJ1-1, with D possibly being TRBD1 (6 bases). Germline V lookup: CDR1 MNHEY, CDR2 SMNVEV (reference sequence). Trimming removed 5 bases from V and 7 bases from J, with 20 bases in between. The CDR3 runs 15 residues. The CDR3 DNA is TGTGCCAGCAGTCCGATTCCTAGTACACAGGGTGAAGCTTTCTTT. Protein sequence: CASSPIPSTQGEAFF.